This T cell receptor beta chain was recorded in a study of a mutant IDH1 vaccine in newly diagnosed glioma. Study background: Initiation of the vaccine course occurred 4-6 weeks after radiotherapy alone, or alongside temozolomide cycles. Every participant had undergone radiotherapy, temozolomide, or both before, and most underwent both.

On this clone: Its antigen is unknown.

Sequencing was performed with immunoSEQ multiplex PCR; in TCRdb, only in-frame clones are kept and a portion is missing. This table has about 32,000 clones, roughly 80% appearing once. Regarding time point: week 35, safety follow-up. Mutant IDH1 20-mer peptide, at 300 ug, made up each vaccine dose, with topical imiquimod. Trimming at V came to 3 bases and at J to 4 bases, leaving 4 bases not matched to a gene. Germline CDR1 and CDR2: SGHTA and FQGNSA. The CDR3 covers 14 residues. This TCR came from a woman in her late teens or twenties with glioma. The chain joins TRBV7-2 to TRBJ2-3; 7 bases fit TRBD2. The starting material was PBMCs, obtained from a glioma patient whose treatment included an IDH1 peptide vaccine. The CDR3 region is CASSFLGRADTQYF. The CDR3 coding sequence is TGTGCCAGCAGCTTTTTAGGGAGGGCAGATACGCAGTATTTT.